Below, 32 T cell receptor beta chains from the same sample are listed, as sequenced in a study of identical twins. TCRdb processed the 5' RACE reads anew with MiXCR; each CDR3 protein has one entry. The top ten clones hold less than 0.5% of a sample with fewer than 550,000 distinct CDR3 sequences, roughly 15% of them seen once. These sequences were also reported in another study, on yellow fever vaccine responses in identical twins.

The sample consisted of CD4+ T cells sorted from blood. These receptor sequences come from a woman aged 18-29 years in good health.

This clonotype came up a few times. The J gene is TRBJ2-1, the V gene TRBV10-3; 12 positions agree with TRBD2. J lost 7 bases, V lost 4 bases, and 2 bases had no gene match. Germline values: CDR1 ENHRY, CDR2 SYGVKD. The length of the CDR3 is 14 residues. The CDR3, as DNA: TGTGCCATCAGTGGACTAGCGGGAGCTAATGAGCAGTTCTTC. Amino acids: CAISGLAGANEQFF.

V and J are TRBV3-1 and TRBJ1-1; D perhaps matches TRBD1 (5 bases). This CDR3 region has 12 residues. The germline gives CDR1 LGHDT, CDR2 YNNKEL (reference sequence). The germline V and J ends were trimmed by 8 bases and 1 base, with 8 bases remaining between them. The CDR3 DNA reads TGTGCCAGCTTCGGGGCGAACACTGAAGCTTTCTTT. Translating it yields CASFGANTEAFF.

V gene TRBV9 combines with J gene TRBJ2-1; 8 bases are a match to TRBD2. Per the germline V gene, CDR1 is SGDLS and CDR2 is YYNGEE. This CDR3 comprises 16 residues. With V trimmed by 4 bases and J by 6 bases, 12 bases remained unmatched. As DNA, the CDR3 is TGTGCCAGCAGCCCCGGGGGAGCGGGAGCTTTCAATGAGCAGTTCTTC. This gives the protein CASSPGGAGAFNEQFF.

This clonotype showed up just a few times. J is TRBJ2-2 and V is TRBV6-5; D is uncertain. This CDR3 has 15 residues. V was cut by 2 bases and J by 3 bases, with 10 bases left in between. Germline values: CDR1 MNHEY, CDR2 SVGAGI. This CDR3 is CASSYDGPYTGELFF. The CDR3 bases are TGTGCCAGCAGTTACGACGGTCCTTACACCGGGGAGCTGTTTTTT.

Only a few counts were recorded for this clonotype. The CDR3 here is CASSFAGTSVVSAETQYF. DNA for the CDR3: TGTGCCAGCAGCTTCGCCGGGACTAGCGTGGTTTCAGCGGAGACCCAGTACTTC. The J gene is TRBJ2-5, the V gene TRBV7-2; TRBD2 matches at 10 bases. The CDR3 contains 18 residues. Looked up from germline, CDR1 is SGHTA and CDR2 is FQGNSA. Trimming at V came to 3 bases and at J to 5 bases, leaving 15 bases not matched to a gene.

This clonotype was recorded a few times. The chain uses TRBV20-1 and TRBJ2-2; the D is unclear. CDR1 DFQATT and CDR2 SNEGSKA come from the germline V gene (reference sequence). The CDR3 totals 15 residues. Trimming shortened V by 0 bases and J by 1 base, and 9 bases separated the two germline ends. The DNA for the CDR3 is TGCAGTGCTAGAGACTTATGGGAGAACACCGGGGAGCTGTTTTTT. Protein: CSARDLWENTGELFF.

The V gene is TRBV14, the J gene TRBJ2-3; D not resolved. This CDR3 spans 15 amino acids. Trimming shortened V by 1 base and J by 2 bases, and 10 bases separated the two germline ends. Germline CDR1 and CDR2: SGHDN and FVKESK. The CDR3 coding sequence is TGTGCCAGCAGCCAAGGGGCTTGGGCCACAGATACGCAGTATTTT. It yields the protein CASSQGAWATDTQYF.

The J gene is TRBJ2-7, the V gene TRBV3-1; 7 nucleotides match TRBD2. The germline gives CDR1 LGHDT, CDR2 YNNKEL (reference sequence). V gave up 0 bases and J gave up 1 base; unmatched junction bases: 9. CDR3 size: 17 residues. The CDR3 bases are TGTGCCAGCAGCCAAGATTCGCCTAGCGGCGCATCCTACGAGCAGTACTTC. The encoded protein is CASSQDSPSGASYEQYF.

This sequence joins TRBV5-1 and TRBJ2-1; 7 nucleotides align to TRBD1. Germline-derived CDR1 and CDR2 are SGHRS and YFSETQ. This CDR3 has 14 amino acids. The V gene end was trimmed by 4 bases and the J gene end by 6 bases; junction bases not matched to a gene: 7. This CDR3 is CASSMGQSLNEQFF. DNA of the CDR3: TGCGCCAGCAGCATGGGACAGTCCCTCAATGAGCAGTTCTTC.

V and J are TRBV25-1 and TRBJ2-7; 8 bases line up with TRBD1. V gave up 10 bases and J gave up 2 bases; unmatched junction bases: 4. Looked up from germline, CDR1 is MGHDK and CDR2 is SYGVNS. The CDR3 has 12 residues. For the CDR3, the DNA is TGTGCCACCACGGACAGGGCCTACGAGCAGTACTTC. Residues: CATTDRAYEQYF.

About this clonotype itself: The junction shows a germline mismatch at one end, possibly a read error. This chain uses TRBV18 with TRBJ2-1; 8 bases are a match to TRBD2. The CDR3 loop spans 15 amino acids. Germline loops: CDR1 KGHSH, CDR2 LQKENI. CDR3 nucleotide sequence: TGTACCAGCTCACTAGGCGGGAGGTCCTACAATGAGCAGTTCTTC. Translation: CTSSLGGRSYNEQFF.

This clonotype was detected many times. The V call is TRBV13, the J call TRBJ2-2, with 10 nucleotides matching TRBD2. V was clipped by 5 bases and J by 6 bases; unmatched bases: 6. This CDR3 is built from 15 residues. Germline loops: CDR1 PRHDT, CDR2 FYEKMQ (reference sequence). The CDR3 region is CASSPASGRSGELFF. The CDR3 DNA follows: TGTGCCAGCAGCCCGGCTAGCGGGAGATCCGGGGAGCTGTTTTTT.

This clonotype was seen more than once but under ten times. The J gene is TRBJ1-2, the V gene TRBV12-3 or TRBV12-4; perhaps TRBD1 as D (6 bases). This CDR3 has 14 residues. V was shortened by 0 bases and J by 2 bases, with 7 bases between the two germline ends. For the CDR3, the DNA is TGTGCCAGCAGTTTAGCTACAGGGAACTATGGCTACACCTTC. It is translated as CASSLATGNYGYTF.

This clonotype was seen a few times. The chain uses TRBV5-6 and TRBJ1-2; no clear D gene. This CDR3 is built from 14 residues. Germline loops: CDR1 SGHDT, CDR2 YYEEEE. V was shortened by 6 bases and J by 2 bases, with 14 bases between the two germline ends. In nucleotides, the CDR3 is TGTGCCAGCACTTCTAGGCGGGTAAACTATGGCTACACCTTC. This translates into CASTSRRVNYGYTF.

This clonotype appeared a few times. The V call is TRBV15, the J call TRBJ1-2; D unclear. V lost 5 bases and J 8 bases, leaving 12 bases between the germline ends. The CDR3 covers 12 residues. CDR1 LNHNV and CDR2 YYDKDF come from the germline V gene (reference sequence). CDR3: CATSDTLGGYTF. The CDR3 DNA is TGTGCCACCAGCGATACCCTCGGGGGCTACACCTTC.

In this sample, this clonotype turned up a few times. The J gene is TRBJ2-3, the V gene TRBV20-1; TRBD2 agrees at 15 bases. V shed 1 base, J shed 8 bases, and the junction held 10 bases outside the gene matches. Germline-derived CDR1 and CDR2 are DFQATT and SNEGSKA (reference sequence). This CDR3 contains 17 residues. CDR3 DNA sequence: TGCAGTGCTAGAGTCTCCGGGACTAGCGGGGGGACTGTTACGCAGTATTTT. Translating it yields CSARVSGTSGGTVTQYF.

This clonotype turned up a few times. J is TRBJ2-3 and V is TRBV20-1; the match to TRBD2 covers 8 bases. V trimming: 3 bases; J trimming: 2 bases; junction bases outside the gene matches: 4. Per the germline V gene, CDR1 is DFQATT and CDR2 is SNEGSKA (reference sequence). This CDR3 spans 14 amino acids. The CDR3 DNA sequence: TGCAGTGCTAGTAGCGGGGCCGTCACAGATACGCAGTATTTT. This gives the protein CSASSGAVTDTQYF.

This clonotype was seen only a few times. CDR3 residues: CASSLGSGTSTDTQYF. As DNA, the CDR3 is TGTGCCAGCAGCTTGGGTAGCGGGACTAGCACAGATACGCAGTATTTT. The chain recombines TRBV5-4 with TRBJ2-3, with 8 bases matching TRBD2. This CDR3 region has 16 residues. V was clipped by 0 bases and J by 0 bases; unmatched bases: 3. CDR1 and CDR2 from the germline V gene are SGHNT and YYREEE (reference sequence).

The V call is TRBV5-1, the J call TRBJ1-1; weak D call: TRBD1 (5 bases). V shed 2 bases and J shed 6 bases, with 11 bases lying between them. CDR3 size: 13 residues. Germline V gene data show CDR1 as SGHRS and CDR2 as YFSETQ. The CDR3 nucleotides read TGCGCCAGCAGCTTCGGGGGGTTGGCTGAAGCTTTCTTT. Protein: CASSFGGLAEAFF.

This clonotype was found many times. This chain joins TRBV5-6 and TRBJ1-1; TRBD1 might be the D (5 bases). Per the germline V gene, CDR1 is SGHDT and CDR2 is YYEEEE. This CDR3 comprises 12 residues. V was pared by 4 bases and J by 8 bases, with 12 bases between. The CDR3 protein is CASSRRQLEAFF. The CDR3 bases are TGTGCCAGCAGCCGCAGACAGTTGGAAGCTTTCTTT.

The chain has TRBV5-1 and TRBJ2-1; a weak D match, TRBD2 (5 bases). Germline CDR1 reads SGHRS; CDR2 reads YFSETQ. V was shortened by 4 bases and J by 6 bases, with 8 bases between the two germline ends. This CDR3 has 12 amino acids. The CDR3: CASSAEGNEQFF. Written as DNA, the CDR3 is TGCGCCAGCAGCGCTGAGGGCAATGAGCAGTTCTTC.

The V and J genes are TRBV14 and TRBJ2-2; D might be TRBD1 (5 bases). CDR3 size: 16 residues. The V end was cut by 2 bases, the J end by 2 bases, with 12 bases between. Germline loops: CDR1 SGHDN, CDR2 FVKESK. The CDR3 sequence is CASSQQAGHNTGELFF. The CDR3 bases are TGTGCCAGCAGCCAACAGGCAGGGCATAACACCGGGGAGCTGTTTTTT.

This clonotype was recorded a few times. This chain uses TRBV27 with TRBJ1-6, with 7 bases fitting TRBD1. The CDR3 covers 15 residues. Unmatched junction bases numbered 5, after V lost 3 bases and J lost 6 bases. Germline V gene lookup returns CDR1 MNHEY and CDR2 SMNVEV (reference sequence). Here the CDR3 reads CASSFHDRANSPLHF. The CDR3 DNA sequence: TGTGCCAGCAGTTTCCATGACAGGGCTAATTCACCCCTCCACTTT.

This clonotype turned up a few times. This sequence joins TRBV10-3 and TRBJ1-2; 9 nucleotides agree with TRBD1. Germline CDR1 reads ENHRY; CDR2 reads SYGVKD. V lost 10 bases, J lost 3 bases, and 12 bases stayed unmatched. This CDR3 has 15 residues. Here the CDR3 reads CATSGQGIGDYGYTF. The CDR3 nucleotides are TGTGCCACGTCGGGACAGGGAATAGGGGACTATGGCTACACCTTC.

There are a few counts of this clonotype. V and J are TRBV20-1 and TRBJ1-3; no firm D call. Germline V CDR1 and CDR2: DFQATT, SNEGSKA (reference sequence). There are 17 residues in the CDR3. V gave up 3 bases and J gave up 4 bases, with 22 bases separating them. Here the CDR3 DNA reads TGCAGTGCTAGTCCACAGAGAACCCCTCTGGGCGGAAACACCATATATTTT. Translated, it gives CSASPQRTPLGGNTIYF.

This clonotype occurred a few times. The rearrangement joins TRBV2 to TRBJ2-7, with 12 bases identical to TRBD2. From germline, CDR1 is SNHLY and CDR2 FYNNEI. Losses at the gene ends were 0 bases for V and 4 bases for J; bases not matched to a gene: 10. This CDR3 is built from 18 residues. CDR3 region: CASSEAGLAGFPDYEQYF. For the CDR3, the DNA is TGTGCCAGCAGTGAAGCGGGACTAGCGGGCTTCCCCGATTACGAGCAGTACTTC.

The rearrangement joins TRBV5-1 to TRBJ2-1, with 9 bases lining up with TRBD1. CDR3 length: 16 residues. From germline, CDR1 is SGHRS and CDR2 YFSETQ. The J segment lost 7 bases and the V segment lost 4 bases, leaving 12 bases of the junction unmatched. CDR3 DNA sequence: TGCGCCAGCAGCCTCAAGGGGGACAGGGTTATGAATGAGCAGTTCTTC. Translation gives CASSLKGDRVMNEQFF.

This clonotype was seen many times. The chain links TRBV20-1 to TRBJ2-7; D may be TRBD1 or TRBD2 (5 bases each). Germline assignment: CDR1 DFQATT and CDR2 SNEGSKA (reference sequence). V shed 3 bases and J shed 2 bases, with 11 bases lying between them. There are 13 residues in the CDR3. This CDR3 reads CSASPGTTYEQYV. As DNA, the CDR3 is TGCAGTGCTAGTCCAGGGACCACCTACGAGCAGTACGTC.

The CDR3 loop is CSARGQTGELFF. In DNA form, the CDR3 reads TGCAGTGCTAGAGGGCAGACCGGGGAGCTGTTTTTT. This chain connects TRBV20-1 to TRBJ2-2; no definite D call. The ends were cut back, 1 base at V and 5 bases at J, with 5 bases in the middle. The CDR3 runs to 12 residues. In germline, CDR1 is DFQATT, CDR2 SNEGSKA (reference sequence).

This clonotype was seen more than once but under ten times. The chain links TRBV9 to TRBJ2-3; D gene ambiguous. This CDR3 has 13 residues. Trimming took 6 bases from V and 0 from J, leaving 8 bases between them. Germline V gene sequence: CDR1 SGDLS, CDR2 YYNGEE. The CDR3: CASTIGSTDTQYF. The CDR3 nucleotides are TGTGCCAGCACCATTGGAAGCACAGATACGCAGTATTTT.

This clonotype has only a few counts. CDR3 bases: TGCAGCGTTGTGACGTTGGGGGCCAACGTCCTGACTTTC. As protein: CSVVTLGANVLTF. This chain connects TRBV29-1 to TRBJ2-6; D gene ambiguous. The germline V gene has CDR1 SQVTM and CDR2 ANQGSEA. The CDR3 is made up of 13 amino acids. V was pared by 4 bases and J by 4 bases, with 8 bases between.

The chain carries TRBV24-1 and TRBJ1-2; maybe TRBD1 (5 bases). The CDR3 loop spans 13 amino acids. V was cut by 3 bases and J by 7 bases, with 11 bases left in between. Germline CDR1 KGHDR, CDR2 SFDVKD. The CDR3 reads CATSDRGVGGYTF. Written as DNA, the CDR3 is TGTGCCACCAGTGATAGGGGCGTTGGTGGCTACACCTTC.